Given below is one T cell receptor (beta chain) in context. The sample originates from a study of blood T cell repertoires in COVID-19. Repertoires were generated with immunoSEQ multiplex PCR, while TCRdb's copy carries only in-frame clones and drops some. Here the sample spans 70,000 to 80,000 clones, approximately 88% being singletons. The source of this sequence is a woman in her fifties or sixties with acute or convalescent COVID-19. The source material was peripheral blood.

CDR3 DNA sequence: TGTGCCAGTAGTACGGTCTCTGGAAACACCATATATTTT. The encoded protein is CASSTVSGNTIYF. The chain employs TRBV19 and TRBJ1-3; D call uncertain. This CDR3 is built from 13 residues. Germline values: CDR1 LNHDA, CDR2 SQIVND (reference sequence). V was pared by 4 bases and J by 0 bases, with 4 bases between.